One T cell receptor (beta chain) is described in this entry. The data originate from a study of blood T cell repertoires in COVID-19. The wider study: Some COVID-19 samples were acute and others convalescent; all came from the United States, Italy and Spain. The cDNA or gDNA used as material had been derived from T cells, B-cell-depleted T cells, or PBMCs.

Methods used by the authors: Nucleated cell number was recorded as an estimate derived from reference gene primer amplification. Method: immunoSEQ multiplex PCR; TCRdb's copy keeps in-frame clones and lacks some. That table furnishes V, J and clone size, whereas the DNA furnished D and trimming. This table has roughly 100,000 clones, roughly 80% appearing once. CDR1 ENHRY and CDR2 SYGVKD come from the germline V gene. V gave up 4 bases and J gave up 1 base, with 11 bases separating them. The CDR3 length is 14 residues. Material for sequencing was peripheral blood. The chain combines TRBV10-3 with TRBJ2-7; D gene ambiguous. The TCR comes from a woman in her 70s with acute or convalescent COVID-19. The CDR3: CAISGRLDSYEQYF. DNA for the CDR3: TGTGCCATCAGTGGACGACTGGATTCCTACGAGCAGTACTTC.